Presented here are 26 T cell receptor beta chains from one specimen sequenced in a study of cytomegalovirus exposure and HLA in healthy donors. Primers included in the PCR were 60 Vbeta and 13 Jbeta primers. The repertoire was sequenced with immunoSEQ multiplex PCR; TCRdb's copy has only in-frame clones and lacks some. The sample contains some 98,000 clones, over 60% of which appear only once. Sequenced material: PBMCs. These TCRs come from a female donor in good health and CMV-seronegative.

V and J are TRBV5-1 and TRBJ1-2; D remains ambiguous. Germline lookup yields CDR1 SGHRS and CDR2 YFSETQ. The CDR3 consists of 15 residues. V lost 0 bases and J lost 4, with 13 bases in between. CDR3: CASSLVFAAGYGYTF. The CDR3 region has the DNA TGCGCCAGCAGCTTGGTATTCGCCGCGGGCTATGGCTACACCTTC.

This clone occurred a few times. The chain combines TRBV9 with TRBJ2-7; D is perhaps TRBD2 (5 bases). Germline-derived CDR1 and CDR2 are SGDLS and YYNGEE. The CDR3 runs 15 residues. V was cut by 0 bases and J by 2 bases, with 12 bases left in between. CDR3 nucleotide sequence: TGTGCCAGCAGCGTAGGGGCCGGGATAGCCTACGAGCAGTACTTC. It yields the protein CASSVGAGIAYEQYF.

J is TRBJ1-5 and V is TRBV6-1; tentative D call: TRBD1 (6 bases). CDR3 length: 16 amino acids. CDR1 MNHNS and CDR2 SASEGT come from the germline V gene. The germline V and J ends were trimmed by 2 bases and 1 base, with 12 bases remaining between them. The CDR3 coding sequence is TGTGCCAGCAGTGAATTGGCAGGGGCGAGCAATCAGCCCCAGCATTTT. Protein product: CASSELAGASNQPQHF.

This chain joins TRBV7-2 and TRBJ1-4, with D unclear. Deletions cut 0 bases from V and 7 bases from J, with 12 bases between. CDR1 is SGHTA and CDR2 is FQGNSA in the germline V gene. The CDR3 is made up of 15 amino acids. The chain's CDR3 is CASSLANGFGEKLFF. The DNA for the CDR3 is TGTGCCAGCAGCTTAGCAAACGGGTTCGGTGAAAAACTGTTTTTT.

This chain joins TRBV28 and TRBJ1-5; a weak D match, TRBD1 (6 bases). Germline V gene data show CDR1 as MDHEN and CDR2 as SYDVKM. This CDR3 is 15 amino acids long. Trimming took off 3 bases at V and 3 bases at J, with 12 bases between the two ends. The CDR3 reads CASSFPRDNNQPQHF. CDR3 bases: TGTGCCAGCAGTTTTCCCAGGGACAACAATCAGCCCCAGCATTTT.

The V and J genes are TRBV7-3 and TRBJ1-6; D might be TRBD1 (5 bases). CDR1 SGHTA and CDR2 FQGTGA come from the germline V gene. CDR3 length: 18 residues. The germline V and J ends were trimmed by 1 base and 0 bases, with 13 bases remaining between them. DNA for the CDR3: TGTGCCAGCAGCTTAAGCGGGGCAGTGAGCTCCTATAATTCACCCCTCCACTTT. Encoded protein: CASSLSGAVSSYNSPLHF.

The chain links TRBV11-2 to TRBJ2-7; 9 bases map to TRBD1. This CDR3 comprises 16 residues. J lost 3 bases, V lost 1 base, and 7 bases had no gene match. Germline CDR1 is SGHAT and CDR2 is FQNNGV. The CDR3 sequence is CASSLGDRATNYEQYF. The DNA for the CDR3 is TGTGCCAGCAGCTTAGGGGACAGGGCTACAAACTACGAGCAGTACTTC.

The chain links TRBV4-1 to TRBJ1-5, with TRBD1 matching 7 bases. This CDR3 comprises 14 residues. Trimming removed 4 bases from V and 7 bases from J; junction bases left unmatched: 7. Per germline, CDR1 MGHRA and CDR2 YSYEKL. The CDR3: CASSLRQGEQPQHF. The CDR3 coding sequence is TGCGCCAGCAGCCTCCGACAGGGTGAGCAGCCCCAGCATTTT.

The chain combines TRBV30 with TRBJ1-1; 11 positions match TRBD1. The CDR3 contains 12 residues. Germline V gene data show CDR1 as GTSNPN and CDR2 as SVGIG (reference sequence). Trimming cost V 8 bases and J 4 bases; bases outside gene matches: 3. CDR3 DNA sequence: TGTGCCGGGACAGGGGGATTCACTGAAGCTTTCTTT. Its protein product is CAGTGGFTEAFF.

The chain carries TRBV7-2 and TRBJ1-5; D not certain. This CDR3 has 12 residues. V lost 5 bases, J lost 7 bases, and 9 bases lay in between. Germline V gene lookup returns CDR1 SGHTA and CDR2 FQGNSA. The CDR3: CASSLTGQPQHF. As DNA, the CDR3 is TGTGCCAGCAGCCTTACGGGGCAGCCCCAGCATTTT. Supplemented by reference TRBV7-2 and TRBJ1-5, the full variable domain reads GAGVSQSPSNKVTEKGKDVELRCDPISGHTALYWYRQSLGQGLEFLIYFQGNSAPDKSGLPSDRFSAERTGGSVSTLTIQRTQQEDSAVYLCASSLTGQPQHFGDGTRLSIL.

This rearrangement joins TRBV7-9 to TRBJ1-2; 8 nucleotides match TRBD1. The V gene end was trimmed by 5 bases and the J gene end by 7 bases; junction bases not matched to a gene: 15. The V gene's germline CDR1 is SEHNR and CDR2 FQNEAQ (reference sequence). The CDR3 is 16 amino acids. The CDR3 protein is CASSRLGTGQGGGYTF. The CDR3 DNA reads TGTGCCAGCAGCCGCCTAGGGACAGGACAGGGAGGTGGCTACACCTTC.

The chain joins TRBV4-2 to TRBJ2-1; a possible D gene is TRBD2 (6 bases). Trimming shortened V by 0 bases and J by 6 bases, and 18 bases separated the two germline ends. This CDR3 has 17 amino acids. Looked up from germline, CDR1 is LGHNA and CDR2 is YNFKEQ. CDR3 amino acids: CASSQEGGPHRSNEQFF. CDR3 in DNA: TGTGCCAGCAGCCAAGAGGGAGGACCCCATCGTTCCAATGAGCAGTTCTTC.

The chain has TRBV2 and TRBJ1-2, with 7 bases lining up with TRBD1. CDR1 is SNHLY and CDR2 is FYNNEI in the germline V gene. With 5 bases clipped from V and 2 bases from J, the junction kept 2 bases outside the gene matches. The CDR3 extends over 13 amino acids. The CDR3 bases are TGTGCCAGCAGTCAACAGGGGAACTATGGCTACACCTTC. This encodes CASSQQGNYGYTF.

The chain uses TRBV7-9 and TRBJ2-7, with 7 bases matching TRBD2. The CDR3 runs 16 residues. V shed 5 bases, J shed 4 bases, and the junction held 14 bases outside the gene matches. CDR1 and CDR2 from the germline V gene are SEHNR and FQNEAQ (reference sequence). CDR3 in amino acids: CASSQAAVSSGYEQYF. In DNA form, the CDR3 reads TGTGCCAGCAGCCAAGCAGCGGTTTCTAGCGGATACGAGCAGTACTTC.

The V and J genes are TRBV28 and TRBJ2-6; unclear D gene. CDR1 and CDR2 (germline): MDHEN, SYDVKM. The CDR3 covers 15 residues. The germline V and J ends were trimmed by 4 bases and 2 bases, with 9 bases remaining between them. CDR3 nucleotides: TGTGCCAGCAGTTCTCCGGTAACTGGGGCCAACGTCCTGACTTTC. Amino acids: CASSSPVTGANVLTF. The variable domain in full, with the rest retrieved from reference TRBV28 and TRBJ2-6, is DVKVTQSSRYLVKRTGEKVFLECVQDMDHENMFWYRQDPGLGLRLIYFSYDVKMKEKGDIPEGYSVSREKKERFSLILESASTNQTSMYLCASSSPVTGANVLTFGAGSRLTVL.

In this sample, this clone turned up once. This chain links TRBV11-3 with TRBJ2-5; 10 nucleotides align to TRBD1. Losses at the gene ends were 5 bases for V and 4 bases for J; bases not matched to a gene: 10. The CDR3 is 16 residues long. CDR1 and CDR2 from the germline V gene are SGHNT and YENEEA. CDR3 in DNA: TGTGCCAGCAGCCCCAGGACAGGGGGTTCGTCAGAGACCCAGTACTTC. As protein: CASSPRTGGSSETQYF.

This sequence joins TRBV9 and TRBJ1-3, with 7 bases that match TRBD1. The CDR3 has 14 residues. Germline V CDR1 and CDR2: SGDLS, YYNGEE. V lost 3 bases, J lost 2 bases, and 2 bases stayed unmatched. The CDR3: CASSAGQTGNTIYF. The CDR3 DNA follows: TGTGCCAGCAGCGCGGGACAGACTGGAAACACCATATATTTT. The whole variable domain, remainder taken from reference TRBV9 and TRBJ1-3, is DSGVTQTPKHLITATGQRVTLRCSPRSGDLSVYWYQQSLDQGLQFLIQYYNGEERAKGNILERFSAQQFPDLHSELNLSSLELGDSALYFCASSAGQTGNTIYFGEGSWLTVV.

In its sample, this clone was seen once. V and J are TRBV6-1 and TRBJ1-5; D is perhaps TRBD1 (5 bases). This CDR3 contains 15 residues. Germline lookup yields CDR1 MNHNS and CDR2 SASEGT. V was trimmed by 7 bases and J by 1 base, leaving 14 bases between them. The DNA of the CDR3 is TGTGCCAGCACCACGTGGGGGGGAAGCAATCAGCCCCAGCATTTT. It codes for CASTTWGGSNQPQHF.

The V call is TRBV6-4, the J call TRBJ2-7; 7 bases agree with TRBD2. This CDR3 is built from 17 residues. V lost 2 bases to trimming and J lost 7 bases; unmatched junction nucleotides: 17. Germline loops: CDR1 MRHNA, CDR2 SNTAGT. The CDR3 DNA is TGTGCCAGCAGTGACGAGGGAGGGCCCTCTACCCCGGGGGAGCAGTACTTC. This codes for CASSDEGGPSTPGEQYF.

The DNA for the CDR3 is TGCAGCGCCATGGCCAGCAATCAGCCCCAGCATTTT. Encoded protein: CSAMASNQPQHF. V is TRBV29-1 and J is TRBJ1-5; D not resolved. The V gene's germline CDR1 is SQVTM and CDR2 ANQGSEA. The CDR3 covers 12 residues. With 7 bases removed from V and 1 base from J, the gap between germline ends came to 8 bases.

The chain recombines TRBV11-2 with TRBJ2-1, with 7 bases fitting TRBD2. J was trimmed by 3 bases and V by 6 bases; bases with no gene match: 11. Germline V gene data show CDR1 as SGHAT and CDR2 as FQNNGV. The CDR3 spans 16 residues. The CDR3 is CASRPLAGTNYNEQFF. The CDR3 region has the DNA TGTGCCAGCAGACCACTAGCCGGGACTAACTACAATGAGCAGTTCTTC.

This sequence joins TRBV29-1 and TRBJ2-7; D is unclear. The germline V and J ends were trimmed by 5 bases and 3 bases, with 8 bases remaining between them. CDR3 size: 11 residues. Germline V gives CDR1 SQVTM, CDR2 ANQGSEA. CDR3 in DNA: TGCAGCGTTACCTCTAACTACGAGCAGTACTTC. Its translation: CSVTSNYEQYF.

The CDR3 DNA reads TGTGCCAGCAGCTCTTCCTGGACAGGGGGCACTGAAGCTTTCTTT. Translation gives CASSSSWTGGTEAFF. The chain is built from TRBV11-2 and TRBJ1-1; 10 bases are a match to TRBD1. V shed 4 bases and J 4 bases; nucleotides not matched to a gene: 6. The CDR3 has 15 residues. From germline, CDR1 is SGHAT and CDR2 FQNNGV.

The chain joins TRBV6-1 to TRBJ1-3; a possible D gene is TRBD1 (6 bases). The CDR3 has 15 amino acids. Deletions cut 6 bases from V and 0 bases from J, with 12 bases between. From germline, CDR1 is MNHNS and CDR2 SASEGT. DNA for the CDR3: TGTGCCAGCAGCTCACAGGGCACCTCTGGAAACACCATATATTTT. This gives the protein CASSSQGTSGNTIYF.

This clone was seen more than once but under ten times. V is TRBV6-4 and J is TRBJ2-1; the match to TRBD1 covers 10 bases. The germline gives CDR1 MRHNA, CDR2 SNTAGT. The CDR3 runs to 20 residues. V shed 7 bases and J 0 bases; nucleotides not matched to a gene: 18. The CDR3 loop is CASTTQLGQGDRSSYNEQFF. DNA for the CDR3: TGTGCCAGCACGACCCAATTAGGACAGGGGGATCGAAGCTCCTACAATGAGCAGTTCTTC.

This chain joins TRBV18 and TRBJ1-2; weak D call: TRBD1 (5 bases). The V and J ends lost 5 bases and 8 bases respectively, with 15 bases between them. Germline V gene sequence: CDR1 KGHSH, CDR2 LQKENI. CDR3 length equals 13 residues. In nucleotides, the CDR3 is TGTGCCAGCTCATCCGACAGACGGGAGGGCTACACCTTC. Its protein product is CASSSDRREGYTF.